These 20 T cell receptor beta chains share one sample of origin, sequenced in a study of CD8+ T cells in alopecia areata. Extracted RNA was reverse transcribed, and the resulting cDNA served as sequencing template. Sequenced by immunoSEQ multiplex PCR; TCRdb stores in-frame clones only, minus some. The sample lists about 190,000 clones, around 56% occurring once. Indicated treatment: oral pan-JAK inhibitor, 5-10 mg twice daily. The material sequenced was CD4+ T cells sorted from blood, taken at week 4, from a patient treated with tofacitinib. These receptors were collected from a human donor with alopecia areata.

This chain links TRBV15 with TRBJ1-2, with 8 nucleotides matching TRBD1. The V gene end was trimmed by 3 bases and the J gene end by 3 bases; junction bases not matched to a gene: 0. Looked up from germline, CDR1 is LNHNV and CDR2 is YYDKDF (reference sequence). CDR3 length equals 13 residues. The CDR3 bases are TGTGCCACCAGCAGGACAGGGGACTATGGCTACACCTTC. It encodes CATSRTGDYGYTF.

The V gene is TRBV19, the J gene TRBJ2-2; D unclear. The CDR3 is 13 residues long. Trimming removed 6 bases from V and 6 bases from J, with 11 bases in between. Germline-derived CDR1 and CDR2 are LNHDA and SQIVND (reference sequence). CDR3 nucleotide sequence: TGTGCCAGTAGCGGGTCCGCTCCCGGGGAGCTGTTTTTT. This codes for CASSGSAPGELFF.

The CDR3 DNA reads as TGTGCCAGCACCACCTCCTTTGGGGGTCCCAACTATGGCTACACCTTC. It yields the protein CASTTSFGGPNYGYTF. The chain has TRBV7-9 and TRBJ1-2; D perhaps matches TRBD1 (5 bases). Trimming took off 7 bases at V and 2 bases at J, with 20 bases between the two ends. The germline gives CDR1 SEHNR, CDR2 FQNEAQ (reference sequence). The CDR3 is made up of 16 amino acids.

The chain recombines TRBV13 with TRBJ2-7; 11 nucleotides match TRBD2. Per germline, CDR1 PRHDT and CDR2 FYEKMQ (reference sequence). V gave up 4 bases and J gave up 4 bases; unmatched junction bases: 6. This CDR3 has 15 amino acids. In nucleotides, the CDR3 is TGTGCCAGCAGCTACGGACTAGCGGGTGGGTACGAGCAGTACTTC. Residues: CASSYGLAGGYEQYF.

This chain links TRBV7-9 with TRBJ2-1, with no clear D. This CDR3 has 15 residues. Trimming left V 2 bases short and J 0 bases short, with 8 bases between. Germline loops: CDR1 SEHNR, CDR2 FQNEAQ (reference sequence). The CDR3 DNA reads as TGTGCCAGCAGCTTAATCAGAGCCTCCTACAATGAGCAGTTCTTC. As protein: CASSLIRASYNEQFF.

DNA for the CDR3: TGCAGCGTCTCTGACAGCAGTTCCTCCTACGAGCAGTACTTC. Its translation: CSVSDSSSSYEQYF. This chain connects TRBV29-1 to TRBJ2-7; D possibly corresponds to TRBD1 (5 bases). CDR1 SQVTM and CDR2 ANQGSEA come from the germline V gene. The CDR3 is 14 residues long. The V end was cut by 6 bases, the J end by 0 bases, with 15 bases between.

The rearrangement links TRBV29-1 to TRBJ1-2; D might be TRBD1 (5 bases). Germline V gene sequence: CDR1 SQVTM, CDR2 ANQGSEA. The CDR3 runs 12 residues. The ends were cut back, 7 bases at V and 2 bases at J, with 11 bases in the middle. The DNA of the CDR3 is TGCAGCGCTCCGACAGACAACTATGGCTACACCTTC. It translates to CSAPTDNYGYTF. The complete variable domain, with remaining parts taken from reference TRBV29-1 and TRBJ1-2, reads SAVISQKPSRDICQRGTSLTIQCQVDSQVTMMFWYRQQPGQSLTLIATANQGSEATYESGFVIDKFPISRPNLTFSTLTVSNMSPEDSSIYLCSAPTDNYGYTFGSGTRLTVV.

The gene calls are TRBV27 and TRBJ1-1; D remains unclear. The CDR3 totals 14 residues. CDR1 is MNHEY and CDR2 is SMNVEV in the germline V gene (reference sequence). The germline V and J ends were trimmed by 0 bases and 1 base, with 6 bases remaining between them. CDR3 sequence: CASSLSGPNTEAFF. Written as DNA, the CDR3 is TGTGCCAGCAGTTTATCGGGCCCGAACACTGAAGCTTTCTTT.

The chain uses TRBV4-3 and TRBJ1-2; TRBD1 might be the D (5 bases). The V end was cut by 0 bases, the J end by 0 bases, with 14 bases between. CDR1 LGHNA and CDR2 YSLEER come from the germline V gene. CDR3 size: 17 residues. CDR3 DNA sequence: TGCGCCAGCAGCCAAGATCTTTTACGGGGCGCTAACTATGGCTACACCTTC. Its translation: CASSQDLLRGANYGYTF.

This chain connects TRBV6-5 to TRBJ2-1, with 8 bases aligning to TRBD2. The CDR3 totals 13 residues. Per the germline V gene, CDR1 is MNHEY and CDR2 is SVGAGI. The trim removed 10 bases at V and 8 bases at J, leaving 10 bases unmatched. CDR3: CAITRLAGHEQFF. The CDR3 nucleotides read TGTGCCATCACTCGATTAGCGGGACATGAGCAGTTCTTC.

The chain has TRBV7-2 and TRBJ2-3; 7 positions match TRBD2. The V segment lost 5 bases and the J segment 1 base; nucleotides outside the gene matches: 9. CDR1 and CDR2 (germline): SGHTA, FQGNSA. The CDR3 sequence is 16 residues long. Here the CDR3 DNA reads TGTGCCAGCAGCCCATGGCGGGAGTTCGGCACAGATACGCAGTATTTT. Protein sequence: CASSPWREFGTDTQYF.

CDR3 bases: TGTGCCAGCAGCCAATTAATGGGGGATACGCAGTATTTT. Translating it yields CASSQLMGDTQYF. This chain connects TRBV7-2 to TRBJ2-3, with no clear D. The CDR3 length is 13 residues. Trimming removed 5 bases at V and 6 bases at J, with 12 bases between. The germline V gene encodes CDR1 SGHTA and CDR2 FQGNSA.

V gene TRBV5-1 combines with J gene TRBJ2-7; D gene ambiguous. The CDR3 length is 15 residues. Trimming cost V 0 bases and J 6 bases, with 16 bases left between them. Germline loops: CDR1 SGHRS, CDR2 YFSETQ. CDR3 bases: TGCGCCAGCAGCTTGGAGATGGGCACGGCGGCCGAGCAGTACTTC. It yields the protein CASSLEMGTAAEQYF.

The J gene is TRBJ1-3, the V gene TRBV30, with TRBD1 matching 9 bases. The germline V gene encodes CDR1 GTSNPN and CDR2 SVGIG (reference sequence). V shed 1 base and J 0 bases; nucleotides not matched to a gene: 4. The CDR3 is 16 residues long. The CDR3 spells CAWSDGDRVSGNTIYF. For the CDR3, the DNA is TGTGCCTGGAGTGACGGGGACAGGGTCTCTGGAAACACCATATATTTT.

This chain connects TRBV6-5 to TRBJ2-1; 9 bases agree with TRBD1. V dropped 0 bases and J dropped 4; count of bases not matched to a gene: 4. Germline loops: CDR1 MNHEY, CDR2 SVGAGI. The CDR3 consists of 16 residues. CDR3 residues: CASSYSIGTGYNEQFF. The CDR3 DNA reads TGTGCCAGCAGTTACTCGATTGGGACAGGGTACAATGAGCAGTTCTTC.

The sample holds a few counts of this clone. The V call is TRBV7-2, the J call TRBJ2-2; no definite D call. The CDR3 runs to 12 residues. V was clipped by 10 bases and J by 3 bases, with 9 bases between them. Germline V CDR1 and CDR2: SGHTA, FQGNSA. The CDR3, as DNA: TGTGCCACCCCCTCTTACACCGGGGAGCTGTTTTTT. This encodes CATPSYTGELFF.

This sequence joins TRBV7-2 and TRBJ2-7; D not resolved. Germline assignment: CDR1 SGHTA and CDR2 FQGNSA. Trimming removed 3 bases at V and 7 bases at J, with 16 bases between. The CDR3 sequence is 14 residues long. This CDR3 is CASSLTSPTGEQYF. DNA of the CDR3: TGTGCCAGCAGCTTGACGTCTCCCACCGGGGAGCAGTACTTC.

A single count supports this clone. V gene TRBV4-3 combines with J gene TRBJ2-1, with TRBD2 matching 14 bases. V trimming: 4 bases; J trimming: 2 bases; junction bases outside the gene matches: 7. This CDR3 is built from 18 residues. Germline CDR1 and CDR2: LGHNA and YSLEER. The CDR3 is CASSLGLAGGSTYNEQFF. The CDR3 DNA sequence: TGCGCCAGCAGCCTAGGACTAGCGGGAGGAAGCACCTACAATGAGCAGTTCTTC.

The CDR3, as DNA: TGTGCCAGCAGCCTACCGATCGGGACAGGGGTATATAGCAATCAGCCCCAGCATTTT. It translates to CASSLPIGTGVYSNQPQHF. The chain joins TRBV7-2 to TRBJ1-5; the match to TRBD1 covers 10 bases. The germline V gene encodes CDR1 SGHTA and CDR2 FQGNSA. The J segment lost 0 bases and the V segment lost 5 bases, leaving 13 bases of the junction unmatched. This CDR3 region has 19 residues.

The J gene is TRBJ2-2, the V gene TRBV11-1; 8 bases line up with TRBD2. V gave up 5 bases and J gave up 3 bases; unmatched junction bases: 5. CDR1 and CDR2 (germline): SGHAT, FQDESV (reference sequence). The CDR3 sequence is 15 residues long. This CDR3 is CASSNPAGDTGELFF. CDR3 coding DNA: TGTGCCAGCAGCAATCCAGCGGGAGACACCGGGGAGCTGTTTTTT.